The 13 T cell receptor beta chains below were found in one sample sequenced in a study of STAT3 mutations in large granular lymphocyte leukemia. General observations from the study: Every T-cell large granular lymphocyte leukemia patient had at least one immunodominant TCR beta clonotype.

Sequenced by immunoSEQ multiplex PCR; TCRdb stores in-frame clones only, minus some. The table shows roughly 22,000 clones, with approximately 94% occurring only once. Their antigens remain unidentified. Material for sequencing was peripheral blood mononuclear cells. Receptors originate from a man aged 40-49 years with T-cell large granular lymphocyte leukemia. Some clones in this sample may be carry-over from other donors' samples.

The chain has TRBV18 and TRBJ1-5, with D possibly matching TRBD1 (5 bases). This CDR3 spans 13 amino acids. Trimming shortened V by 3 bases and J by 7 bases, and 10 bases separated the two germline ends. Germline loops: CDR1 KGHSH, CDR2 LQKENI. CDR3 protein: CASSPRVEQPQHF. The CDR3 DNA reads as TGTGCCAGCTCACCCAGGGTGGAGCAGCCCCAGCATTTT.

For the CDR3, the DNA is TGTGCCAGCAGTGCGGAGGGCACCAGGCAGCCCCAGCATTTT. As protein: CASSAEGTRQPQHF. The J gene is TRBJ1-5, the V gene TRBV6-1, with no clear D. The CDR3 length is 14 residues. Germline lookup yields CDR1 MNHNS and CDR2 SASEGT. Between the trimmed V and J ends, which lost 4 bases and 7 bases, there was a span of 14 bases.

The CDR3 spells CAGSQGTDTQYF. CDR3 coding DNA: TGTGCCGGGAGCCAAGGCACAGATACGCAGTATTTT. The J gene is TRBJ2-3, the V gene TRBV5-6; TRBD2 might be the D (5 bases). The germline V gene encodes CDR1 SGHDT and CDR2 YYEEEE. The CDR3 length is 12 residues. The germline V and J ends were trimmed by 10 bases and 1 base, with 10 bases remaining between them.

The chain is built from TRBV5-1 and TRBJ2-7; D is undetermined. The CDR3 length is 15 residues. Trimming left V 0 bases short and J 5 bases short, with 15 bases between. Germline CDR1 and CDR2: SGHRS and YFSETQ. The CDR3 nucleotides read TGCGCCAGCAGCTTGGCCCTTCGGGCTAGTAACGAGCAGTACTTC. Amino acid sequence: CASSLALRASNEQYF.

This chain connects TRBV30 to TRBJ1-2; D is perhaps TRBD1 (6 bases). V lost 5 bases and J 2 bases, leaving 12 bases between the germline ends. This CDR3 comprises 13 residues. From germline, CDR1 is GTSNPN and CDR2 SVGIG (reference sequence). In DNA, the CDR3 is TGTGCCTGGCGGGAGGGGGGCAACTATGGCTACACCTTC. Encoded protein: CAWREGGNYGYTF.

This chain connects TRBV4-3 to TRBJ1-1; D uncertain. Trimming took off 1 base at V and 0 bases at J, with 6 bases between the two ends. CDR1 LGHNA and CDR2 YSLEER come from the germline V gene. The CDR3 spans 14 residues. DNA for the CDR3: TGCGCCAGCAGCCAAGGGCTGATGAACACTGAAGCTTTCTTT. The encoded protein is CASSQGLMNTEAFF.

The chain has TRBV7-2 and TRBJ2-7; 8 positions agree with TRBD2. Trimming at V came to 5 bases and at J to 3 bases, leaving 9 bases not matched to a gene. Looked up from germline, CDR1 is SGHTA and CDR2 is FQGNSA. This CDR3 is built from 15 residues. The CDR3: CASSTLAGTYYEQYF. CDR3 bases: TGTGCCAGCAGCACTTTAGCGGGGACGTACTACGAGCAGTACTTC.

This rearrangement joins TRBV29-1 to TRBJ1-2; D is possibly TRBD1 (6 bases). Germline-derived CDR1 and CDR2 are SQVTM and ANQGSEA. Trimming removed 6 bases from V and 3 bases from J, with 11 bases in between. This CDR3 region has 12 residues. CDR3 loop: CSVQGRDYGYTF. CDR3 nucleotide sequence: TGCAGCGTCCAGGGGCGGGACTATGGCTACACCTTC.

To note about this clone: At one of its ends the junction is not consistent with the germline gene, which may arise from a read error. This rearrangement joins TRBV4-1 to TRBJ1-3; no reliable D call. Germline CDR1 MGHRA, CDR2 YSYEKL. The CDR3 has 17 residues. The CDR3 DNA sequence: TGCGCCAGCAGTCAAGAGGCGGGCGGCCTCTCTGGAAACACCATATATTTT. Translation: CASSQEAGGLSGNTIYF.

CDR3 in amino acids: CAWTPTALQETQYF. The CDR3 DNA reads TGTGCCTGGACCCCGACCGCGCTTCAAGAGACCCAGTACTTC. V gene TRBV30 combines with J gene TRBJ2-5, with D hard to call. Per the germline V gene, CDR1 is GTSNPN and CDR2 is SVGIG (reference sequence). The CDR3 totals 14 residues. The V and J ends lost 4 bases and 2 bases respectively, with 14 bases between them.

This clone appeared a few times. The J gene is TRBJ1-3, the V gene TRBV27, with 8 bases that match TRBD1. The V segment lost 6 bases and the J segment 0 bases; nucleotides outside the gene matches: 13. The germline V gene has CDR1 MNHEY and CDR2 SMNVEV (reference sequence). This CDR3 comprises 18 residues. The CDR3 loop reads CASRKYGQGFSSGNTIYF. The CDR3 region has the DNA TGTGCCAGCAGGAAATACGGACAGGGCTTTAGCTCTGGAAACACCATATATTTT.

V and J are TRBV7-9 and TRBJ1-6; perhaps TRBD1 as D (6 bases). The CDR3 runs 16 residues. V lost 1 base to trimming and J lost 9 bases, with 16 bases between them. Germline CDR1 reads SEHNR; CDR2 reads FQNEAQ (reference sequence). As DNA, the CDR3 is TGTGCCAGCAGCTTAGATTCGGGCAGGGGAGGTTCACCCCTCCACTTT. This encodes CASSLDSGRGGSPLHF.

The chain combines TRBV10-2 with TRBJ1-2; D might be TRBD1 (6 bases). From germline, CDR1 is WSHSY and CDR2 SAAADI. Trimming took off 3 bases at V and 4 bases at J, with 18 bases between the two ends. This CDR3 comprises 16 residues. CDR3 sequence (DNA): TGCGCCAGCAGTGACGGTAGTACAGGGAGCCGCTATGGCTACACCTTC. This encodes CASSDGSTGSRYGYTF.